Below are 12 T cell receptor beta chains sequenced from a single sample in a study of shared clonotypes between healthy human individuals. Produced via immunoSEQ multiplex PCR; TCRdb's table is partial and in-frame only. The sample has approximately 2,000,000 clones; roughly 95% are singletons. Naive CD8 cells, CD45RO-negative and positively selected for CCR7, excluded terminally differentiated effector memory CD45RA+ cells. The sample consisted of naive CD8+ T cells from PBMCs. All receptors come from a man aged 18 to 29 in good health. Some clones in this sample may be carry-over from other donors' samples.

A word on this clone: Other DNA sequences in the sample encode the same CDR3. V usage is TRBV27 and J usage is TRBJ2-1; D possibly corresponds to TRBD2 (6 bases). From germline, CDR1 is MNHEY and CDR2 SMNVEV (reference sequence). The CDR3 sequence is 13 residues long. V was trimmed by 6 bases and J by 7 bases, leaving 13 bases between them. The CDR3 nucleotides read TGTGCCAGCAGCCTTTCCGCGGGGAATGAGCAGTTCTTC. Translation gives CASSLSAGNEQFF.

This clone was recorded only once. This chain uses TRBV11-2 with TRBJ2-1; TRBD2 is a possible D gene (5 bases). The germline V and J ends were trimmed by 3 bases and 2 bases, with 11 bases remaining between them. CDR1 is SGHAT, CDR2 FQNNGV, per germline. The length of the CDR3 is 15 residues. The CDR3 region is CASSLREPTYNEQFF. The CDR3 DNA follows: TGTGCCAGCAGCTTGAGGGAGCCTACCTACAATGAGCAGTTCTTC.

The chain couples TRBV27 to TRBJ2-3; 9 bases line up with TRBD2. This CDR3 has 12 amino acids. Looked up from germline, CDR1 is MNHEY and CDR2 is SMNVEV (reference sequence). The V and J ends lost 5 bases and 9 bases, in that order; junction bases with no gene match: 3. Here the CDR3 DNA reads TGTGCCAGCAGTATGCTAGCGGGGACGCAGTATTTT. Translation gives CASSMLAGTQYF.

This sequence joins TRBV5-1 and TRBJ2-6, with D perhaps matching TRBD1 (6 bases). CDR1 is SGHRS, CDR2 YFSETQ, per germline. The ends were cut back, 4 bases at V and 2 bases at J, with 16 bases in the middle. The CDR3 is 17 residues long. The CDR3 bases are TGCGCCAGCAGCCAATTCCTACAGGGAACTGGGGCCAACGTCCTGACTTTC. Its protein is CASSQFLQGTGANVLTF.

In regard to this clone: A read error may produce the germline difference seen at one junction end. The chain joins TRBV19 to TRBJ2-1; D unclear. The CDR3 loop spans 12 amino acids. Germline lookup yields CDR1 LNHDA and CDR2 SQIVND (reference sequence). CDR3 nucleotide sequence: TGTGCCAGTAGTAATGGCTACGATGAGCAGTTCTTC. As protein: CASSNGYDEQFF.

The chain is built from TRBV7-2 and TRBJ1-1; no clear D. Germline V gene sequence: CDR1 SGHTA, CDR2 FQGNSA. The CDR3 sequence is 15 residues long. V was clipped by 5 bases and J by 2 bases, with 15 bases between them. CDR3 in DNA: TGTGCCAGCAGCCCACTCCGGGGAGTCAACACTGAAGCTTTCTTT. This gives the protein CASSPLRGVNTEAFF. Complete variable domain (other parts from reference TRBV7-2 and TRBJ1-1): GAGVSQSPSNKVTEKGKDVELRCDPISGHTALYWYRQSLGQGLEFLIYFQGNSAPDKSGLPSDRFSAERTGGSVSTLTIQRTQQEDSAVYLCASSPLRGVNTEAFFGQGTRLTVV.

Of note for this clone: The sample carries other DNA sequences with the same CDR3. CDR3 sequence (DNA): TGTGCCAGCAGCGTAGCCGGAACAGGGGGCTACGAGCAGTACTTC. Protein: CASSVAGTGGYEQYF. V and J are TRBV9 and TRBJ2-7, with TRBD1 identical over 8 bases. Germline CDR1 and CDR2: SGDLS and YYNGEE. The CDR3 loop spans 15 amino acids. Trimming took 0 bases from V and 3 from J; bases not matched to a gene: 5. The variable domain in full, with the rest retrieved from reference TRBV9 and TRBJ2-7, is DSGVTQTPKHLITATGQRVTLRCSPRSGDLSVYWYQQSLDQGLQFLIQYYNGEERAKGNILERFSAQQFPDLHSELNLSSLELGDSALYFCASSVAGTGGYEQYFGPGTRLTVT.

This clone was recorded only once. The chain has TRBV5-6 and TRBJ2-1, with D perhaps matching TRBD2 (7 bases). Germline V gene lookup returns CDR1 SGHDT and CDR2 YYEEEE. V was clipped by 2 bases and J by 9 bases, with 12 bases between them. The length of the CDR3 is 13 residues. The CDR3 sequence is CASSLRGAGEQFF. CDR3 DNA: TGTGCCAGCAGCTTACGGGGGGCGGGTGAGCAGTTCTTC. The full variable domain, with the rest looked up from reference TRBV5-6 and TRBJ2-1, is DAGVTQSPTHLIKTRGQQVTLRCSPKSGHDTVSWYQQALGQGPQFIFQYYEEEERQRGNFPDRFSGHQFPNYSSELNVNALLLGDSALYLCASSLRGAGEQFFGPGTRLTVL.

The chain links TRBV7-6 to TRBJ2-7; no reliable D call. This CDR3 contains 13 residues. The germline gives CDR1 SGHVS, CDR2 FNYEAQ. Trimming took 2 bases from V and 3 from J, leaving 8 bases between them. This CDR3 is CASSLNGYYEQYF. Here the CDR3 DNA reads TGTGCCAGCAGCTTAAACGGCTACTACGAGCAGTACTTC. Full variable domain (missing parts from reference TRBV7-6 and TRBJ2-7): GAGVSQSPRYKVTKRGQDVALRCDPISGHVSLYWYRQALGQGPEFLTYFNYEAQQDKSGLPNDRFSAERPEGSISTLTIQRTEQRDSAMYRCASSLNGYYEQYFGPGTRLTVT.

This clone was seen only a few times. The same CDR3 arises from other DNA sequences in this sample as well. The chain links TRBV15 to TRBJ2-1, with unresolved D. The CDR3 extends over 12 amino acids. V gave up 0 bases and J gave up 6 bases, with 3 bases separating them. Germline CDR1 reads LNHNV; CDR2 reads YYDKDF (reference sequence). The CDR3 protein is CATSRDLNEQFF. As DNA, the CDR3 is TGTGCCACCAGCAGAGACCTCAATGAGCAGTTCTTC.

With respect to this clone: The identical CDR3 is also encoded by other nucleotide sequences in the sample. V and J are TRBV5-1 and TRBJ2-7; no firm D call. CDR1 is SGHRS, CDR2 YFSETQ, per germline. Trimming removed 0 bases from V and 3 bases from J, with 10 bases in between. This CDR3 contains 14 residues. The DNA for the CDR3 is TGCGCCAGCAGCTTGGGGCAGAGCAGCTACGAGCAGTACTTC. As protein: CASSLGQSSYEQYF.

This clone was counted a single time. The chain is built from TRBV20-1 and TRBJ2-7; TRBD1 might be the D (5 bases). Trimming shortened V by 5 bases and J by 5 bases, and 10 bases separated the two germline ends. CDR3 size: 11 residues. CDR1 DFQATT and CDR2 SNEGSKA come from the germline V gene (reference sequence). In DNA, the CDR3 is TGCAGTGCTTTTCAGGGAAACGAGCAGTACTTC. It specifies CSAFQGNEQYF.